What follows are 3 T cell receptor beta chains derived from one specimen sequenced in a study of T cell responses to AZD1222 COVID-19 vaccine. Profiled with immunoSEQ multiplex PCR; TCRdb holds only in-frame clones, not every one. This table has roughly 120,000 clones, more than 70% appearing once. The sample here was peripheral blood, taken on day 0 of AZD1222 vaccination. These TCRs come from an adult in good health.

The chain's CDR3 is CASSRQGAYNEQFF. In DNA form, the CDR3 reads TGTGCCAGCAGCCGACAGGGGGCCTACAATGAGCAGTTCTTC. The V call is TRBV5-5, the J call TRBJ2-1; 9 bases line up with TRBD1. Germline values: CDR1 SGHKS, CDR2 YYEKEE (reference sequence). V was pared by 4 bases and J by 2 bases, with 1 base of the junction left unmatched. The CDR3 consists of 14 residues.

The chain couples TRBV5-1 to TRBJ2-3, with 11 nucleotides matching TRBD2. V was clipped by 4 bases and J by 0 bases; unmatched bases: 10. Germline-derived CDR1 and CDR2 are SGHRS and YFSETQ. CDR3 length: 18 amino acids. The CDR3 spells CASSRGLAGVTSTDTQYF. The CDR3, as DNA: TGCGCCAGCAGCCGAGGACTAGCGGGCGTAACTAGCACAGATACGCAGTATTTT.

The rearrangement uses TRBV5-1 and TRBJ1-4; a weak D match, TRBD1 (6 bases). The CDR3 spans 17 residues. Per the germline V gene, CDR1 is SGHRS and CDR2 is YFSETQ. V shed 4 bases and J shed 5 bases, with 21 bases lying between them. The CDR3 reads CASSLQQGSVRNEKLFF. CDR3 sequence (DNA): TGCGCCAGCAGCCTCCAACAGGGTTCGGTGCGAAATGAAAAACTGTTTTTT.